A single T cell receptor beta chain is shown here with its context. This entry comes from a study of blood T cell repertoires in COVID-19. Study-wide background: T cells, B-cell-depleted T cells, or PBMCs supplied cDNA or gDNA.

Trimming shortened V by 0 bases and J by 8 bases, and 10 bases separated the two germline ends. The CDR3 has 13 residues. Looked up from germline, CDR1 is SGHVS and CDR2 is FQNEAQ. In the authors' methods: Amplification of reference gene primers was used by the study to estimate nucleated cell counts. Libraries were prepared by immunoSEQ multiplex PCR; TCRdb keeps only in-frame clonotypes and omits some of them. That table is the source of V, J and clone size, and D and trimming were worked out from the DNA. This sample has around 60,000 clones, with over 70% found just once. The chain links TRBV7-8 to TRBJ1-2, with no clear D. The sequenced sample was peripheral blood. The receptor's source is a human donor in a cohort sampled during active COVID-19. The CDR3 spells CASSLAGVRGYTF. The DNA for the CDR3 is TGTGCCAGCAGCTTAGCGGGCGTACGAGGCTACACCTTC.